These 22 T cell receptor beta chains were sequenced from one sample in a study of post-analysis software for immune sequencing data (dated by TCRdb to the mid-2010s). These receptors are not linked to any known antigen. Results the study describes overall, beyond this receptor: A few TRBV segments, including TRBV5-6, TRBV5-1 and TRBV20-1, were significantly more frequent in patients than controls.

The library was generated by PCR. For sequencing, an Illumina HiSeq 2500 was employed. To reduce PCR and sequencing biases, unique molecular identifiers were incorporated into the TCR beta cDNA libraries. TCRdb took the public reads, trimmed them with fastp at Q25, ran MiXCR for clone calling and kept in-frame beta chains. Rows with a matching CDR3 protein are joined into one entry that keeps the most common DNA and genes. Across this sample there are fewer than 850,000 distinct CDR3 sequences, with 25% to 30% seen only once. The ten biggest clones cover roughly 0.57% of the sample. Sequences were obtained from blood. Receptor source: a girl aged 10-17 years with multiple sclerosis.

J is TRBJ2-1 and V is TRBV29-1; 12 nucleotides align to TRBD2. TRBJ2-7 explains the end of the DNA better; the J call may be wrong. The CDR3 sequence is 21 residues long. Germline CDR1 SQVTM, CDR2 ANQGSEA. The CDR3 DNA is TGCAGCGCTGGCGGGGGGACCCTAGCGGGAGGGCCCCCCCGGTCCTACAATGAGCAGTACTTC. The encoded protein is CSAGGGTLAGGPPRSYNEQYF.

This clonotype was seen a handful of times. The rearrangement links TRBV28 to TRBJ2-4; possible D gene TRBD1, 6 bases. The ends were cut back, 6 bases at V and 9 bases at J, with 15 bases in the middle. The CDR3 is 13 amino acids. Per the germline V gene, CDR1 is MDHEN and CDR2 is SYDVKM. CDR3 protein: CASRLTGSGIQYF. The CDR3, as DNA: TGTGCCAGCAGACTGACAGGAAGTGGCATTCAGTACTTC.

The rearrangement joins TRBV20-1 to TRBJ1-1, with 8 bases aligning to TRBD1. Germline trimming cut 5 bases from V and 1 base from J; bases unmatched to any gene: 12. Germline CDR1 DFQATT, CDR2 SNEGSKA (reference sequence). The CDR3 consists of 16 residues. CDR3 sequence: CSAGRTGLRSNTEAFF. The CDR3 nucleotides are TGCAGTGCTGGTCGGACAGGGCTTAGATCGAACACTGAAGCTTTCTTT.

This clonotype was detected a few times. The chain carries TRBV18 and TRBJ2-7, with D possibly matching TRBD2 (5 bases). The V gene's germline CDR1 is KGHSH and CDR2 LQKENI. The V and J ends lost 2 bases and 4 bases respectively, with 15 bases between them. This CDR3 has 15 residues. The CDR3 DNA sequence: TGTGCCAGCTCACCATTCCACGGGGAAGTTTACGAGCAGTACTTC. Protein sequence: CASSPFHGEVYEQYF.

This clonotype has only one observation. The V and J genes are TRBV28 and TRBJ2-7, with a weak D call TRBD1 (6 bases). The CDR3 contains 15 residues. From germline, CDR1 is MDHEN and CDR2 SYDVKM. With 6 bases removed from V and 0 bases from J, the gap between germline ends came to 15 bases. The CDR3 coding sequence is TGTGCCAGCAGACCCCACAGGGCACACTCCTACGAGCAGTACTTC. The encoded protein is CASRPHRAHSYEQYF.

This clonotype appeared once. In DNA form, the CDR3 reads TGTGCCAGCAGCTCCCAACGCCTGACTAGCGGATACTACAATGAGCAGTTCTTC. Translating gives CASSSQRLTSGYYNEQFF. The rearrangement joins TRBV7-2 to TRBJ2-1, with TRBD2 matching over 9 bases. V was pared by 4 bases and J by 3 bases, with 13 bases of the junction left unmatched. Germline V lookup: CDR1 SGHTA, CDR2 FQGNSA. This CDR3 comprises 18 residues.

The table lists this clonotype with many counts. The chain combines TRBV20-1 with TRBJ2-3; 15 bases line up with TRBD2. With 6 bases clipped from V and 8 bases from J, the junction kept 6 bases outside the gene matches. The CDR3 extends over 14 amino acids. Germline V gene sequence: CDR1 DFQATT, CDR2 SNEGSKA (reference sequence). CDR3 coding DNA: TGCAGTGCGGCGGAGGGACTAGCGGGAGGTACGCAGTATTTT. Its protein is CSAAEGLAGGTQYF.

This clonotype has a handful of counts. This chain links TRBV12-3 or TRBV12-4 with TRBJ2-6, with D possibly being TRBD1 or TRBD2 (5 bases each). V lost 5 bases and J 0 bases, leaving 17 bases between the germline ends. This CDR3 region has 18 residues. The CDR3 region is CASSQRGVLSSGANVLTF. DNA for the CDR3: TGTGCCAGCAGTCAAAGAGGGGTCCTCAGCTCTGGGGCCAACGTCCTGACTTTC.

J is TRBJ2-1 and V is TRBV7-9, with 10 bases fitting TRBD2. V shed 4 bases, J shed 3 bases, and the junction held 6 bases outside the gene matches. The CDR3 length is 16 residues. In germline, CDR1 is SEHNR, CDR2 FQNEAQ (reference sequence). CDR3 amino acids: CASSSLAGAVYNEQFF. In DNA form, the CDR3 reads TGTGCCAGCAGCTCGCTAGCGGGAGCAGTCTACAATGAGCAGTTCTTC.

The rearrangement joins TRBV5-1 to TRBJ2-5; maybe TRBD1 (6 bases). Deletions cut 4 bases from V and 5 bases from J, with 24 bases between. This CDR3 spans 17 amino acids. Per the germline V gene, CDR1 is SGHRS and CDR2 is YFSETQ. Here the CDR3 reads CASSPINTGLIGETQYF. In DNA form, the CDR3 reads TGCGCCAGCAGCCCCATTAATACAGGGTTAATAGGGGAGACCCAGTACTTC.

In its sample, this clonotype was seen a few times. The chain combines TRBV18 with TRBJ1-2, with 9 bases matching TRBD1. The CDR3 is 14 amino acids. The germline V gene encodes CDR1 KGHSH and CDR2 LQKENI. The trim removed 2 bases at V and 6 bases at J, leaving 4 bases unmatched. The chain's CDR3 is CASSPGTGQHGYTF. The CDR3 coding sequence is TGTGCCAGCTCACCAGGGACAGGGCAACATGGCTACACCTTC.

The V call is TRBV27, the J call TRBJ2-7; 7 bases match TRBD1. The junction had 5 bases not matched to a gene; V was cut back by 4 bases and J by 2 bases. Germline-derived CDR1 and CDR2 are MNHEY and SMNVEV (reference sequence). CDR3 length: 14 residues. The CDR3 nucleotides read TGTGCCAGCAGTTGGGGGACAGCAACCTACGAGCAGTACTTC. Translation gives CASSWGTATYEQYF.

The chain couples TRBV7-2 to TRBJ1-6, with D possibly matching TRBD1 (5 bases). Trimming left V 2 bases short and J 9 bases short, with 14 bases between. CDR3 length equals 15 residues. Germline V CDR1 and CDR2: SGHTA, FQGNSA. CDR3: CASSLTEGVSSPLHF. CDR3 DNA sequence: TGTGCCAGCAGCTTAACGGAAGGGGTTAGTTCACCCCTCCACTTT.

V and J are TRBV20-1 and TRBJ1-5; a possible D gene is TRBD1 (6 bases). Trimming removed 6 bases at V and 5 bases at J, with 17 bases between. Germline CDR1 reads DFQATT; CDR2 reads SNEGSKA (reference sequence). The CDR3 totals 14 residues. This chain's CDR3 is CSAQARRGDQPQHF. CDR3 DNA sequence: TGCAGTGCCCAGGCCCGCAGGGGTGATCAGCCCCAGCATTTT.

V usage is TRBV27 and J usage is TRBJ1-2; TRBD1 agrees at 11 bases. Trimming cost V 5 bases and J 4 bases; bases outside gene matches: 6. Germline CDR1 MNHEY, CDR2 SMNVEV (reference sequence). The CDR3 runs to 15 residues. The CDR3 coding sequence is TGTGCCAGCAGTCCGAAGGACAGGGGGCCCTATGGCTACACCTTC. This sequence encodes CASSPKDRGPYGYTF.

This clonotype came up a few times. The J gene is TRBJ2-1, the V gene TRBV7-7; D may be TRBD2 (5 bases). V dropped 1 base and J dropped 9 bases, with 16 bases sitting between them. Germline V gives CDR1 SSHAT, CDR2 FNYEAQ (reference sequence). The CDR3 is 15 amino acids. In nucleotides, the CDR3 is TGTGCCAGCAGCTTAGGATTGATCCCCGGGGTTGAGCAGTTCTTC. It encodes CASSLGLIPGVEQFF. The whole variable domain, remainder taken from reference TRBV7-7 and TRBJ2-1, is GAGVSQSPRYKVTKRGQDVTLRCDPISSHATLYWYQQALGQGPEFLTYFNYEAQPDKSGLPSDRFSAERPEGSISTLTIQRTEQRDSAMYRCASSLGLIPGVEQFFGPGTRLTVL.

The rearrangement uses TRBV6-4 and TRBJ2-3; 12 bases line up with TRBD2. The CDR3 contains 17 residues. The J segment lost 4 bases and the V segment lost 6 bases, leaving 11 bases of the junction unmatched. CDR1 is MRHNA, CDR2 SNTAGT, per germline. CDR3 loop: CASSRRLAGDAADTQYF. The CDR3, as DNA: TGTGCCAGCAGCCGCCGACTAGCGGGAGATGCAGCAGATACGCAGTATTTT.

Many counts were recorded for this clonotype. V usage is TRBV5-5 and J usage is TRBJ2-7, with 11 bases that match TRBD1. CDR1 SGHKS and CDR2 YYEKEE come from the germline V gene (reference sequence). The CDR3 spans 12 residues. J gave up 3 bases and V 10 bases, and 3 bases lay outside the gene matches. The CDR3 DNA sequence: TGTGCCTCCGGGACAGGGGGCTACGAGCAGTACTTC. This gives the protein CASGTGGYEQYF. The complete variable domain, with remaining parts taken from reference TRBV5-5 and TRBJ2-7, reads DAGVTQSPTHLIKTRGQQVTLRCSPISGHKSVSWYQQVLGQGPQFIFQYYEKEERGRGNFPDRFSARQFPNYSSELNVNALLLGDSALYLCASGTGGYEQYFGPGTRLTVT.

This clonotype appeared a few times. This chain links TRBV28 with TRBJ2-7; a weak D match, TRBD1 (5 bases). Trimming removed 6 bases from V and 0 bases from J, with 15 bases in between. The CDR3 consists of 15 residues. Germline CDR1 and CDR2: MDHEN and SYDVKM. CDR3: CASSPVHDSSYEQYF. In nucleotides, the CDR3 is TGTGCCAGCAGCCCCGTGCACGACAGCTCCTACGAGCAGTACTTC.

The rearrangement uses TRBV9 and TRBJ2-1, with a weak D call TRBD2 (6 bases). Trimming removed 4 bases from V and 10 bases from J, with 18 bases in between. The CDR3 has 14 amino acids. CDR1 is SGDLS and CDR2 is YYNGEE in the germline V gene. CDR3 nucleotide sequence: TGTGCCAGCAGCTCAGGGACTTCCCCTGGAGAGCAGTTCTTC. This gives the protein CASSSGTSPGEQFF.

The J gene is TRBJ2-1, the V gene TRBV10-3; 10 nucleotides line up with TRBD2. This CDR3 spans 16 amino acids. Germline loops: CDR1 ENHRY, CDR2 SYGVKD. Trimming at V came to 6 bases and at J to 7 bases, leaving 12 bases not matched to a gene. The CDR3 spells CAISPTLAGLGNEQFF. Here the CDR3 DNA reads TGTGCCATCAGCCCAACACTAGCGGGGCTTGGGAATGAGCAGTTCTTC.

The chain has TRBV7-2 and TRBJ2-3; tentatively, D is TRBD1 (5 bases). This CDR3 region has 14 residues. Germline CDR1 reads SGHTA; CDR2 reads FQGNSA. V was shortened by 7 bases and J by 4 bases, with 15 bases between the two germline ends. The CDR3: CASNSRWGPDTQYF. Written as DNA, the CDR3 is TGTGCCAGCAACTCTCGTTGGGGCCCAGATACGCAGTATTTT.